Listed below are T cell receptor beta chains from one sample, sequenced in a study of somatic mutations in cytotoxic T cells in rheumatoid arthritis. Method: immunoSEQ multiplex PCR; TCRdb's copy keeps in-frame clones and lacks some. The data contain approximately 20,000 clones, about 85% of them singletons. Material: CD8+ T cells sorted from blood. The receptors come from a young man with rheumatoid arthritis. The CDR3 runs from the conserved cysteine through the conserved F or W. A D gene is named only where the DNA matches it firmly. The size field is filled for only some rows; it gives once, few, many or a size class.

abundance: .
d_gene: .
v_gene: TRBV25-1
j_gene: TRBJ1-5
CDR3nt: TGTGCCAGCAGTGGGGTCGGGGGAACAGGTCAGCCCCAGCATTTT
CDR3aa: CASSGVGGTGQPQHF

abundance: .
d_gene: .
v_gene: TRBV5-1
j_gene: TRBJ2-7
CDR3nt: TGCGCCAGCAGCTTGGCCAATGGGGATTACCCTTACGAGCAGTACTTC
CDR3aa: CASSLANGDYPYEQYF

abundance: .
d_gene: .
v_gene: TRBV19
j_gene: TRBJ1-1
CDR3nt: TGTGCCAGTAGCCCCCGGGACTACATTAACACTGAAGCTTTCTTT
CDR3aa: CASSPRDYINTEAFF

abundance: .
d_gene: .
v_gene: TRBV10-2
j_gene: TRBJ1-4
CDR3nt: TGCGCCAGCCTTCCCGGGACCGGGGGAGGTGAAAAACTGTTTTTT
CDR3aa: CASLPGTGGGEKLFF

abundance: .
d_gene: TRBD1
v_gene: TRBV11-2
j_gene: TRBJ2-5
CDR3nt: TGTGCCAGCAGCTTAGGGGACAGGGGGCTCGGGCCTCAAGAGACCCAGTACTTC
CDR3aa: CASSLGDRGLGPQETQYF

abundance: .
d_gene: .
v_gene: TRBV19
j_gene: TRBJ2-3
CDR3nt: TGTGCCAGTAGCCCCGGGGTATACGATACGCAGTATTTT
CDR3aa: CASSPGVYDTQYF

abundance: .
d_gene: TRBD1
v_gene: TRBV28
j_gene: TRBJ1-4
CDR3nt: TGTGCCAGCAGTCTCTACCCCGGGACAGGGGAAGAAAAACTGTTTTTT
CDR3aa: CASSLYPGTGEEKLFF

abundance: once
d_gene: TRBD1
v_gene: TRBV29-1
j_gene: TRBJ1-5
CDR3nt: TGCAGCGCCATGGAAGGGACAGGGCTCAATCAGCCCCAGCATTTT
CDR3aa: CSAMEGTGLNQPQHF

abundance: .
d_gene: TRBD1
v_gene: TRBV9
j_gene: TRBJ1-2
CDR3nt: TGTGCCAGCAGTGGACAGGGGGCTTACTATGGCTACACCTTC
CDR3aa: CASSGQGAYYGYTF

abundance: .
d_gene: .
v_gene: TRBV2
j_gene: TRBJ1-2
CDR3nt: TGTGCCAGCAGTGAACGGGGATCCCCCTTTTTCTATGGCTACACCTTC
CDR3aa: CASSERGSPFFYGYTF

abundance: .
d_gene: .
v_gene: TRBV6-5
j_gene: TRBJ1-4
CDR3nt: TGTGCCAGCAGTTACAGATTGGCAGTAGTTGAAAAACTGTTTTTT
CDR3aa: CASSYRLAVVEKLFF

abundance: .
d_gene: TRBD2
v_gene: TRBV27
j_gene: TRBJ2-7
CDR3nt: TGTGCCAGCAGTTATAGAGGGCTAGCGGGGGTCGAGCAGTACTTC
CDR3aa: CASSYRGLAGVEQYF

abundance: once
d_gene: .
v_gene: TRBV13
j_gene: TRBJ1-1
CDR3nt: TGTGCCAGCAGCTTCCCCGGCCTTAGAATTATGAACACTGAAGCTTTCTTT
CDR3aa: CASSFPGLRIMNTEAFF

abundance: .
d_gene: TRBD2
v_gene: TRBV6-4
j_gene: TRBJ2-3
CDR3nt: TGTGCCAGCAGTGACGGTGCGGGGGAGGGAGATACGCAGTATTTT
CDR3aa: CASSDGAGEGDTQYF

abundance: .
d_gene: .
v_gene: TRBV2
j_gene: TRBJ1-1
CDR3nt: TGTGCCAGCAGTGAAGACCAGACTATGAACACTGAAGCTTTCTTT
CDR3aa: CASSEDQTMNTEAFF

abundance: .
d_gene: TRBD1
v_gene: TRBV5-4
j_gene: TRBJ2-4
CDR3nt: TGTGCCAGCAGCTTTCTAGGGGGCCAAAACATTCAGTACTTC
CDR3aa: CASSFLGGQNIQYF

abundance: .
d_gene: TRBD2
v_gene: TRBV28
j_gene: TRBJ2-1
CDR3nt: TGTGCCAGCAGGCCCTGGGGATCGGGAGGCAATGAGCAGTTCTTC
CDR3aa: CASRPWGSGGNEQFF

abundance: .
d_gene: .
v_gene: TRBV5-8
j_gene: TRBJ2-5
CDR3nt: TGTGCCAGCAGCTTCGGGCTACTTGGGGGGGAGACCCAGTACTTC
CDR3aa: CASSFGLLGGETQYF

abundance: .
d_gene: .
v_gene: TRBV19
j_gene: TRBJ2-2
CDR3nt: TGTGCCAGTAGTATAGGGACAAACGGCGGGGAGCTGTTTTTT
CDR3aa: CASSIGTNGGELFF

abundance: .
d_gene: TRBD1
v_gene: TRBV4-3
j_gene: TRBJ2-1
CDR3nt: TGCGCCAGCAGCCAAGGGACAGGGGGCTACAATGAGCAGTTCTTC
CDR3aa: CASSQGTGGYNEQFF

abundance: .
d_gene: .
v_gene: TRBV4-1
j_gene: TRBJ1-3
CDR3nt: TGCGCCAGCAGCCAAGGGACAGCCCTGCGCTCTGGAAACACCATATATTTT
CDR3aa: CASSQGTALRSGNTIYF

abundance: once
d_gene: .
v_gene: TRBV7-9
j_gene: TRBJ2-1
CDR3nt: TGTGCCAGCAGCCACCTTTCAACCAGCTCCTACAATGAGCAGTTCTTC
CDR3aa: CASSHLSTSSYNEQFF

abundance: .
d_gene: .
v_gene: TRBV7-6
j_gene: TRBJ1-1
CDR3nt: TGTGCCAGCAGCCCAGGACACCACCCCCCAGCTTTCTTT
CDR3aa: CASSPGHHPPAFF

abundance: .
d_gene: TRBD1
v_gene: TRBV6-1
j_gene: TRBJ1-4
CDR3nt: TGTGCCAGCAGTGTAGAACAGGGGATAGAAAAACTGTTTTTT
CDR3aa: CASSVEQGIEKLFF

abundance: .
d_gene: .
v_gene: TRBV4-3
j_gene: TRBJ2-5
CDR3nt: TGCGCCAGCAGCCAAGATCGCCTCCAAGAGACCCAGTACTTC
CDR3aa: CASSQDRLQETQYF

abundance: .
d_gene: TRBD1
v_gene: TRBV7-9
j_gene: TRBJ2-5
CDR3nt: TGTGCCAGCAGCTGGCGACAGGGAACAGGGGAGACCCAGTACTTC
CDR3aa: CASSWRQGTGETQYF

abundance: .
d_gene: .
v_gene: TRBV4-3
j_gene: TRBJ1-6
CDR3nt: TGCGCCAGCAGCCAAGGCTCAGGGGTTGATTCACCCCTCCACTTT
CDR3aa: CASSQGSGVDSPLHF

abundance: .
d_gene: .
v_gene: TRBV7-2
j_gene: TRBJ2-7
CDR3nt: TGTGCCAGCAGCCCCTGGACAGTCCCATACTACGAGCAGTACTTC
CDR3aa: CASSPWTVPYYEQYF

abundance: .
d_gene: TRBD2
v_gene: TRBV15
j_gene: TRBJ2-3
CDR3nt: TGTGCCACCAGCAGAGATCAGGCTAGCGGGGCAGATACGCAGTATTTT
CDR3aa: CATSRDQASGADTQYF

abundance: .
d_gene: .
v_gene: TRBV2
j_gene: TRBJ2-7
CDR3nt: TGTGCCAGCGGCTCTAAGTACGAGCAGTACTTC
CDR3aa: CASGSKYEQYF

abundance: .
d_gene: .
v_gene: TRBV28
j_gene: TRBJ2-1
CDR3nt: TGTGCCAGCAGTCCCCAGGGTTCCTACTCCTACAATGAGCAGTTCTTC
CDR3aa: CASSPQGSYSYNEQFF

abundance: .
d_gene: .
v_gene: TRBV9
j_gene: TRBJ2-2
CDR3nt: TGTGCCAGCAGCTTAGGGGGGGGACAAGGGGGAACCGGGGAGCTGTTTTTT
CDR3aa: CASSLGGGQGGTGELFF

abundance: .
d_gene: .
v_gene: TRBV9
j_gene: TRBJ1-2
CDR3nt: TGTGCCAGCAGCGTAGCTGGCAGTCCAAACTATGGCTACACCTTC
CDR3aa: CASSVAGSPNYGYTF

abundance: once
d_gene: .
v_gene: TRBV2
j_gene: TRBJ1-4
CDR3nt: TGTGCCAGTGTCAGAGAAGGGGAAACTAATGAAAAACTGTTTTTT
CDR3aa: CASVREGETNEKLFF

abundance: once
d_gene: TRBD2
v_gene: TRBV7-3
j_gene: TRBJ2-1
CDR3nt: TGTGCCAGCAGCTCTGTGACTAGCGGGGGAAGTGAGCAGTTCTTC
CDR3aa: CASSSVTSGGSEQFF

abundance: .
d_gene: .
v_gene: TRBV27
j_gene: TRBJ1-2
CDR3nt: TGTGCCAGCAGTTTATCGGCAGCAGGTTATGGCTACACCTTC
CDR3aa: CASSLSAAGYGYTF

abundance: .
d_gene: .
v_gene: TRBV2
j_gene: TRBJ2-5
CDR3nt: TGTGCCAGCAACTGGCTAGCCGACGTCTCCCAGGCGGAGACCCAGTACTTC
CDR3aa: CASNWLADVSQAETQYF

abundance: .
d_gene: .
v_gene: TRBV6-7
j_gene: TRBJ2-7
CDR3nt: TGTGCCAGCAGTAGGAGATCTGGGCCTTGGGACGAGCAGTACTTC
CDR3aa: CASSRRSGPWDEQYF

abundance: medium-sized
d_gene: TRBD2
v_gene: TRBV11-2
j_gene: TRBJ2-5
CDR3nt: TGTGCCAGCAGCTTAATCCCAGCGGGGGAAGAGACCCAGTACTTC
CDR3aa: CASSLIPAGEETQYF

abundance: .
d_gene: .
v_gene: TRBV29-1
j_gene: TRBJ2-2
CDR3nt: TGCAGCGTTGATGATGGGGGGCTAAACACCGGGGAGCTGTTTTTT
CDR3aa: CSVDDGGLNTGELFF

abundance: .
d_gene: TRBD2
v_gene: TRBV7-6
j_gene: TRBJ2-1
CDR3nt: TGTGCCAGCAGCTTAGCTATGGGACTAGCGGGGGGAAGCTCCTACAATGAGCAGTTCTTC
CDR3aa: CASSLAMGLAGGSSYNEQFF

abundance: .
d_gene: TRBD1
v_gene: TRBV9
j_gene: TRBJ1-1
CDR3nt: TGTGCCAGCAGCCCCCTTTGGAGGGGGCAGAGTACTGAAGCTTTCTTT
CDR3aa: CASSPLWRGQSTEAFF

abundance: few
d_gene: .
v_gene: TRBV5-5
j_gene: TRBJ1-2
CDR3nt: TGTGCCAGCAGCCCGCCAAGTGGCTATGGCTACACCTTC
CDR3aa: CASSPPSGYGYTF

abundance: .
d_gene: .
v_gene: TRBV4-1
j_gene: TRBJ2-2
CDR3nt: TGCGCCAGCAGCCAAAGACAGGAGAACACCGGGGAGCTGTTTTTT
CDR3aa: CASSQRQENTGELFF

abundance: .
d_gene: .
v_gene: TRBV9
j_gene: TRBJ2-7
CDR3nt: TGTGCCAGCAGCCCGTCGGGGCACTCGACCTACGAGCAGTACTTC
CDR3aa: CASSPSGHSTYEQYF

abundance: .
d_gene: TRBD2
v_gene: TRBV7-9
j_gene: TRBJ2-1
CDR3nt: TGTGCCAGCAGCCCCTCGACTAGCGGGGGGGCCTTAAGCAATGAGCAGTTCTTC
CDR3aa: CASSPSTSGGALSNEQFF

abundance: .
d_gene: .
v_gene: TRBV11-2
j_gene: TRBJ2-7
CDR3nt: TGTGCCAGCAGCTGGACGGATTACGAGCAGTACTTC
CDR3aa: CASSWTDYEQYF

abundance: few
d_gene: .
v_gene: TRBV27
j_gene: TRBJ1-6
CDR3nt: TGTGCCAGCAGTCCCCCGGGTTCACCCCTCCACTTT
CDR3aa: CASSPPGSPLHF

abundance: .
d_gene: TRBD2
v_gene: TRBV4-3
j_gene: TRBJ2-7
CDR3nt: TGCGCCAGCAGCCAAGTTCACCCTAGCGGGGGGCCCAAAATTTCCTACGAGCAGTACTTC
CDR3aa: CASSQVHPSGGPKISYEQYF

abundance: .
d_gene: .
v_gene: TRBV5-5
j_gene: TRBJ2-5
CDR3nt: TGTGCCAGCAGCTTGGAGGGGGGGGAGACCCAGTACTTC
CDR3aa: CASSLEGGETQYF

abundance: .
d_gene: .
v_gene: TRBV4-1
j_gene: TRBJ2-2
CDR3nt: TGCGCCAGCAGCCAAGTTGAGATTGGGTCCGGGGAGCTGTTTTTT
CDR3aa: CASSQVEIGSGELFF

abundance: .
d_gene: TRBD1
v_gene: TRBV15
j_gene: TRBJ2-1
CDR3nt: TGTGCCACCAGCAGCGACTGGACAGGGAGTGAGCAGTTCTTC
CDR3aa: CATSSDWTGSEQFF

abundance: few
d_gene: TRBD1
v_gene: TRBV28
j_gene: TRBJ2-7
CDR3nt: TGTGCCAGCAGTGCCACTTTGACAGGGCCCACGGGGATTAAGCAGTACTTC
CDR3aa: CASSATLTGPTGIKQYF

abundance: .
d_gene: .
v_gene: TRBV6-4
j_gene: TRBJ2-3
CDR3nt: TGTGCCAGCAGTGTCGGGACTTCTAGCACAGATACGCAGTATTTT
CDR3aa: CASSVGTSSTDTQYF

abundance: few
d_gene: .
v_gene: TRBV6-5
j_gene: TRBJ1-6
CDR3nt: TGTGCCAGCAGTTGGACAGCCGGGACCGCAAATTCACCCCTCCACTTT
CDR3aa: CASSWTAGTANSPLHF

abundance: once
d_gene: TRBD1
v_gene: TRBV27
j_gene: TRBJ1-6
CDR3nt: TGTGCCACCCGACGGGACAGGAGTTCACCCCTCCACTTT
CDR3aa: CATRRDRSSPLHF

abundance: few
d_gene: TRBD2
v_gene: TRBV6-4
j_gene: TRBJ2-3
CDR3nt: TGTGCCAGCAGTGACGCGGGGGGCACAGATACGCAGTATTTT
CDR3aa: CASSDAGGTDTQYF

abundance: .
d_gene: TRBD1
v_gene: TRBV23-1
j_gene: TRBJ2-7
CDR3nt: TGCGCCAGCGGATCGAAGTCGGTGACAGGGAGATCCTACGAGCAGTACTTC
CDR3aa: CASGSKSVTGRSYEQYF